Below are 27 T cell receptor beta chains sequenced from a single sample in a study of blood T cells in healthy people across ages (dated by TCRdb to 2015 to 2017). Libraries were constructed by 5' RACE. Sequencing used an Illumina HiSeq 2500. The second PCR ran for roughly 7 to 12 cycles and used a J-beta primer mix along with a sample-barcoded 5' primer. The public sequencing data were trimmed at Q25 with fastp and processed into clonotypes with MiXCR by TCRdb, which kept only in-frame beta chains. Identical CDR3 proteins give one entry, which carries the most common genes and DNA. The table for this sample lists approximately 810,000 distinct CDR3 sequences; around 36% of them were counted only once. The ten largest account for about an eighth of the sample. Sequenced material: blood. The source of these receptors is a man aged 18 to 30 in good health.

This clonotype was seen ten or more times. The rearrangement uses TRBV12-3 or TRBV12-4 and TRBJ2-7, with a weak D call TRBD1 (6 bases). The CDR3 is made up of 13 amino acids. V lost 3 bases, J lost 3 bases, and 9 bases lay in between. Here the CDR3 reads CASSFRTVYEQYF. The CDR3 region has the DNA TGTGCCAGCAGTTTTCGGACAGTCTACGAGCAGTACTTC.

The chain joins TRBV20-1 to TRBJ2-1, with D perhaps matching TRBD2 (5 bases). The DNA end is more similar to TRBJ2-7, so the J call may be wrong. The CDR3 extends over 16 amino acids. Germline assignment: CDR1 DFQATT and CDR2 SNEGSKA (reference sequence). CDR3 sequence: CSARAWERSSYNEQYF. CDR3 nucleotides: TGCAGTGCTAGAGCTTGGGAGCGGAGCTCCTACAATGAGCAGTACTTC.

This clonotype appeared a few times. The V call is TRBV5-1, the J call TRBJ1-2, with TRBD1 identical over 8 bases. The V and J ends lost 0 bases and 1 base, in that order; junction bases with no gene match: 2. From germline, CDR1 is SGHRS and CDR2 YFSETQ. The CDR3 length is 15 residues. The CDR3 bases are TGCGCCAGCAGCTTGGAGGGACAGGTTAACTATGGCTACACCTTC. Translated: CASSLEGQVNYGYTF.

V gene TRBV5-1 combines with J gene TRBJ1-4; no firm D call. The germline CDR1 and CDR2 sequences are SGHRS and YFSETQ. This CDR3 contains 15 residues. V lost 0 bases and J 7 bases, leaving 13 bases between the germline ends. CDR3 in DNA: TGCGCCAGCAGCTTGGAGGGCCCCTCACGTGAAAAACTGTTTTTT. It translates to CASSLEGPSREKLFF.

The chain is built from TRBV27 and TRBJ1-1, with a weak D call TRBD1 (5 bases). Germline CDR1 reads MNHEY; CDR2 reads SMNVEV (reference sequence). The CDR3 is 12 residues long. Trimming took off 8 bases at V and 6 bases at J, with 13 bases between the two ends. The CDR3 DNA is TGTGCCAGCCGCGGGGGATGCCCTGAAGCTTTCTTT. Its translation is CASRGGCPEAFF.

The rearrangement uses TRBV28 and TRBJ1-6, with a possible D match to TRBD1 (6 bases). Germline V lookup: CDR1 MDHEN, CDR2 SYDVKM. Trimming took 7 bases from V and 0 from J, leaving 16 bases between them. CDR3 length equals 17 residues. The CDR3 DNA follows: TGTGCCAGCACCGGACCCCGGGACATCTCCTATAATTCACCCCTCCACTTT. Amino acid sequence: CASTGPRDISYNSPLHF.

This chain uses TRBV28 with TRBJ2-1; TRBD1 aligns across 9 bases. Per germline, CDR1 MDHEN and CDR2 SYDVKM. The J segment lost 8 bases and the V segment lost 5 bases, leaving 7 bases of the junction unmatched. This CDR3 spans 14 amino acids. The chain's CDR3 is CASSHGQGSDEQFF. CDR3 sequence (DNA): TGTGCCAGCAGTCACGGACAGGGGAGCGATGAGCAGTTCTTC.

The CDR3 nucleotides are TGCAGTGCAATCAAACTAGCGGGCAGTGAGCAGTTCTTC. Protein sequence: CSAIKLAGSEQFF. The chain has TRBV20-1 and TRBJ2-1; TRBD2 matches at 9 bases. Germline CDR1 and CDR2: DFQATT and SNEGSKA (reference sequence). This CDR3 has 13 amino acids. V trimming: 6 bases; J trimming: 9 bases; junction bases outside the gene matches: 9.

The chain is built from TRBV28 and TRBJ2-5; D may correspond to TRBD1 or TRBD2 (5 bases each). TRBJ2-1 matches the DNA end more closely, so the J call is doubtful. The CDR3 has 15 amino acids. CDR1 is MDHEN and CDR2 is SYDVKM in the germline V gene. CDR3 loop: CASSLDSLRGETQFF. Written as DNA, the CDR3 is TGTGCCAGCAGTTTAGACAGCCTGAGGGGAGAGACCCAGTTCTTC.

V is TRBV14 and J is TRBJ1-6; D not certain. Germline values: CDR1 SGHDN, CDR2 FVKESK. V was pared by 4 bases and J by 10 bases, with 14 bases between. This CDR3 has 14 amino acids. The chain's CDR3 is CASSPTGEASPLHF. As DNA, the CDR3 is TGTGCCAGCAGCCCGACGGGAGAAGCGTCACCCCTCCACTTT.

This clonotype has at least ten counts. V is TRBV7-9 and J is TRBJ2-1, with TRBD2 identical over 7 bases. Germline CDR1 SEHNR, CDR2 FQNEAQ (reference sequence). V lost 4 bases and J lost 15; bases outside the gene matches: 12. The CDR3 totals 13 residues. CDR3 sequence (DNA): TGTGCCAGCAGCTCTAGGGAGGGACTCCGGATGTTCTTC. Encoded protein: CASSSREGLRMFF.

This clonotype has only one observation. The chain links TRBV5-1 to TRBJ1-1; tentatively, D is TRBD1 (6 bases). This CDR3 is 15 amino acids long. Germline V gene data show CDR1 as SGHRS and CDR2 as YFSETQ. Between the trimmed V and J ends, which lost 4 bases and 4 bases, there was a span of 17 bases. The CDR3 DNA follows: TGCGCCAGCAGCCCGTCGAACTTGGGGGCCACTGAAGCTTTCTTT. It specifies CASSPSNLGATEAFF.

This clonotype appeared a few times. The chain employs TRBV3-1 and TRBJ2-4; 9 bases are shared with TRBD2. After removal of 0 bases from V and 11 bases from J, the junction contained 14 bases not matched to a gene. CDR1 LGHDT and CDR2 YNNKEL come from the germline V gene (reference sequence). The CDR3 runs to 17 residues. CDR3 DNA sequence: TGTGCCAGCAGCCAAGATCTCTCCCCAGGACTAGCGAGGCTTCAGTACTTC. Translating gives CASSQDLSPGLARLQYF.

This sequence joins TRBV6-2 or TRBV6-3 and TRBJ1-2; no clear D. The CDR3 has 13 residues. Looked up from germline, CDR1 is MNHEY and CDR2 is SVGEGT. Trimming left V 2 bases short and J 8 bases short, with 12 bases between. This CDR3 is CASSYQVSWGYTF. For the CDR3, the DNA is TGTGCCAGCAGTTACCAGGTCTCGTGGGGCTACACCTTC.

This chain uses TRBV10-3 with TRBJ1-6; D gene unclear. Trimming shortened V by 6 bases and J by 4 bases, and 13 bases separated the two germline ends. CDR1 and CDR2 from the germline V gene are ENHRY and SYGVKD. CDR3 length: 15 residues. The CDR3 bases are TGTGCCATCAGAGACCACGGCAATTATAATTCACCCCTCCACTTT. The encoded protein is CAIRDHGNYNSPLHF.

This clonotype was seen a few times. The genes are TRBV6-2 or TRBV6-3 and TRBJ2-7; D is perhaps TRBD2 (5 bases). Germline CDR1 MNHEY, CDR2 SVGEGT. The CDR3 is 14 amino acids. Trimming took off 6 bases at V and 2 bases at J, with 14 bases between the two ends. The CDR3 coding sequence is TGTGCCAGCAGACCTCGGACTGATGCCTACGAGCAGTACTTC. Protein product: CASRPRTDAYEQYF.

This sequence joins TRBV20-1 and TRBJ2-7; 10 positions agree with TRBD1. The junction had 11 bases not matched to a gene; V was cut back by 6 bases and J by 0 bases. The CDR3 consists of 16 residues. Per germline, CDR1 DFQATT and CDR2 SNEGSKA (reference sequence). CDR3 sequence: CSARTGGTLSSYEQYF. CDR3 bases: TGCAGTGCGCGGACAGGGGGTACCCTTAGCTCCTACGAGCAGTACTTC.

V usage is TRBV10-3 and J usage is TRBJ2-5; TRBD1 matches at 7 bases. CDR3 length equals 14 residues. The junction had 8 bases not matched to a gene; V was cut back by 8 bases and J by 2 bases. Germline V gene data show CDR1 as ENHRY and CDR2 as SYGVKD. This chain's CDR3 is CAIGYRTGQETQYF. The CDR3 region has the DNA TGTGCCATCGGATACCGGACAGGACAAGAGACCCAGTACTTC.

The CDR3 region has the DNA TGTGCCAGCAGTTTATGGGTTGGGGGGGGGCAGTCTGGCGTGGAGACCCAGTACTTC. The encoded protein is CASSLWVGGGQSGVETQYF. This chain links TRBV27 with TRBJ2-5; D possibly corresponds to TRBD2 (7 bases). The V end was cut by 1 base, the J end by 5 bases, with 26 bases between. CDR1 and CDR2 (germline): MNHEY, SMNVEV (reference sequence). CDR3 size: 19 residues.

This clonotype came up many times. V usage is TRBV7-2 and J usage is TRBJ2-7; D is unresolved. The CDR3 contains 13 residues. Germline V gene lookup returns CDR1 SGHTA and CDR2 FQGNSA. V lost 3 bases and J lost 7, with 13 bases in between. CDR3 bases: TGTGCCAGCAGCTTGGCCGGGTACAATGAGCAGTACTTC. It specifies CASSLAGYNEQYF.

This clonotype was counted many times. This sequence joins TRBV10-3 and TRBJ2-1; the match to TRBD2 covers 7 bases. V trimming: 0 bases; J trimming: 0 bases; junction bases outside the gene matches: 2. Germline lookup yields CDR1 ENHRY and CDR2 SYGVKD. The CDR3 consists of 16 residues. CDR3 residues: CAISESAGVSYNEQFF. The CDR3 nucleotides read TGTGCCATCAGTGAGTCCGCGGGGGTCTCCTACAATGAGCAGTTCTTC.

The V and J genes are TRBV28 and TRBJ1-6; unclear D gene. CDR1 and CDR2 from the germline V gene are MDHEN and SYDVKM. With 7 bases removed from V and 9 bases from J, the gap between germline ends came to 13 bases. The CDR3 is 13 residues long. In DNA form, the CDR3 reads TGTGCCAGCACCCGATCCGGAGGTTCACCCCTCCACTTT. This gives the protein CASTRSGGSPLHF. The complete variable domain, with remaining parts taken from reference TRBV28 and TRBJ1-6, reads DVKVTQSSRYLVKRTGEKVFLECVQDMDHENMFWYRQDPGLGLRLIYFSYDVKMKEKGDIPEGYSVSREKKERFSLILESASTNQTSMYLCASTRSGGSPLHFGNGTRLTVT.

This rearrangement joins TRBV20-1 to TRBJ2-6, with D perhaps matching TRBD1 (5 bases). The germline CDR1 and CDR2 sequences are DFQATT and SNEGSKA (reference sequence). V lost 0 bases, J lost 0 bases, and 21 bases lay in between. This CDR3 is 20 amino acids long. CDR3 nucleotide sequence: TGCAGTGCTAGAGATCGAGGTCAGGAGAGACAGAGCTCTGGGGCCAACGTCCTGACTTTC. Translation gives CSARDRGQERQSSGANVLTF.

V gene TRBV6-2 or TRBV6-3 combines with J gene TRBJ1-1; D call uncertain. The V and J ends lost 2 bases and 5 bases respectively, with 15 bases between them. This CDR3 has 15 residues. In germline, CDR1 is MNHEY, CDR2 SVGEGT. The CDR3 is CASSYTWSGSTEAFF. The CDR3 DNA reads as TGTGCCAGCAGTTACACGTGGTCGGGGAGTACTGAAGCTTTCTTT.

This clonotype has just a few counts. The rearrangement joins TRBV7-8 to TRBJ1-1; 7 nucleotides match TRBD1. Unmatched junction bases numbered 6, after V lost 4 bases and J lost 10 bases. This CDR3 is 12 amino acids long. In germline, CDR1 is SGHVS, CDR2 FQNEAQ. CDR3 residues: CASSSQGVRAFF. The DNA of the CDR3 is TGTGCCAGCAGCTCGCAGGGGGTGAGAGCTTTCTTT.

The gene calls are TRBV5-1 and TRBJ1-1; 8 bases are a match to TRBD1. Looked up from germline, CDR1 is SGHRS and CDR2 is YFSETQ. This CDR3 comprises 16 residues. After removal of 4 bases from V and 2 bases from J, the junction contained 10 bases not matched to a gene. CDR3 DNA sequence: TGCGCCAGCAGCCCAAAAGGCGGGACAGGAAACACTGAAGCTTTCTTT. Translation gives CASSPKGGTGNTEAFF. The full variable domain, in which reference TRBV5-1 and TRBJ1-1 provide the parts outside the CDR3, is KAGVTQTPRYLIKTRGQQVTLSCSPISGHRSVSWYQQTPGQGLQFLFEYFSETQRNKGNFPGRFSGRQFSNSRSEMNVSTLELGDSALYLCASSPKGGTGNTEAFFGQGTRLTVV.

V is TRBV24-1 and J is TRBJ2-1; a possible D gene is TRBD2 (5 bases). Trimming stripped 8 bases from V and 4 bases from J, with 11 bases between. Germline V gene sequence: CDR1 KGHDR, CDR2 SFDVKD. This CDR3 contains 13 residues. CDR3 in amino acids: CATTSREYNEQFF. The CDR3 bases are TGTGCCACCACGTCCCGGGAATACAATGAGCAGTTCTTC.